Below are 15 T cell receptor beta chains sequenced from a single sample in a study of T cell responses to AZD1222 COVID-19 vaccine. The protocol was immunoSEQ multiplex PCR, while the TCRdb copy is restricted to in-frame clones and leaves out a portion. The repertoire holds around 100,000 clones, with around 82% as singletons. The sequencing used peripheral blood, collected on day 0 of AZD1222 vaccination. The receptors come from an adult in good health.

The V gene is TRBV5-6, the J gene TRBJ1-2; 7 bases line up with TRBD1. Unmatched junction bases numbered 10, after V lost 3 bases and J lost 8 bases. The length of the CDR3 is 14 residues. Germline values: CDR1 SGHDT, CDR2 YYEEEE. The CDR3 loop reads CASSSPTGSEGYTF. The CDR3 DNA reads as TGTGCCAGCAGCTCACCGACAGGGTCGGAAGGCTACACCTTC. Variable domain in full (rest from reference TRBV5-6 and TRBJ1-2): DAGVTQSPTHLIKTRGQQVTLRCSPKSGHDTVSWYQQALGQGPQFIFQYYEEEERQRGNFPDRFSGHQFPNYSSELNVNALLLGDSALYLCASSSPTGSEGYTFGSGTRLTVV.

The chain combines TRBV7-7 with TRBJ2-3, with D possibly TRBD2 on 6 matching bases. This CDR3 contains 15 residues. Germline CDR1 and CDR2: SSHAT and FNYEAQ (reference sequence). The CDR3 sequence: CASARGGTPTDTQYF. The DNA of the CDR3 is TGTGCTAGCGCTCGGGGAGGTACACCGACAGATACGCAGTATTTT.

This chain uses TRBV28 with TRBJ2-7; D is perhaps TRBD2 (7 bases). Germline CDR1 is MDHEN and CDR2 is SYDVKM. The CDR3 is 15 residues long. Trimming left V 7 bases short and J 7 bases short, with 23 bases between. The CDR3 loop is CASNPAPGGYVEQYF. The CDR3 region has the DNA TGTGCCAGCAACCCGGCGCCGGGGGGCTACGTGGAGCAGTACTTC.

The chain recombines TRBV6-2 or TRBV6-3 with TRBJ1-5; D remains unclear. CDR3 size: 18 residues. CDR1 is MNHEY, CDR2 SVGEGT, per germline. Trimming shortened V by 1 base and J by 6 bases, and 22 bases separated the two germline ends. In DNA form, the CDR3 reads TGTGCCAGCAGTTACTTCTACAACGGACGGGATGGAGGTCAGCCCCAGCATTTT. Protein product: CASSYFYNGRDGGQPQHF.

The chain recombines TRBV12-3 or TRBV12-4 with TRBJ2-2; tentative D call: TRBD1 (6 bases). V shed 6 bases and J shed 5 bases, with 10 bases lying between them. The length of the CDR3 is 13 residues. CDR3 loop: CASSSQGTGELFF. The CDR3 DNA sequence: TGTGCCAGCAGCTCACAGGGAACCGGGGAGCTGTTTTTT.

The gene calls are TRBV6-1 and TRBJ1-5; D might be TRBD1 (5 bases). Germline V gene sequence: CDR1 MNHNS, CDR2 SASEGT. Trimming took off 3 bases at V and 1 base at J, with 13 bases between the two ends. CDR3 length equals 16 residues. CDR3 sequence reads: CASSETSGLSNQPQHF. The CDR3 DNA reads TGTGCCAGCAGTGAGACATCAGGGCTAAGCAATCAGCCCCAGCATTTT.

The rearrangement links TRBV4-2 to TRBJ1-5; a weak D match, TRBD1 (5 bases). Looked up from germline, CDR1 is LGHNA and CDR2 is YNFKEQ. There are 16 residues in the CDR3. The V gene lost 0 bases and the J gene lost 1 base, with 10 bases spanning the gap. CDR3 nucleotides: TGTGCCAGCAGCCAAGAGGGAAGGGACAGCAATCAGCCCCAGCATTTT. Protein: CASSQEGRDSNQPQHF.

The V and J genes are TRBV3-1 (or the pseudogene TRBV3-2) and TRBJ1-1, with D perhaps TRBD1 (6 bases). V lost 1 base, J lost 3 bases, and 9 bases lay in between. The CDR3 totals 14 residues. Germline V gene lookup returns CDR1 LGHDT and CDR2 YNNKEL (reference sequence). The CDR3 loop reads CASSQVEGDTEAFF. Written as DNA, the CDR3 is TGTGCCAGCAGCCAAGTGGAGGGGGACACTGAAGCTTTCTTT.

The rearrangement uses TRBV5-1 and TRBJ2-2; D is uncertain. V lost 0 bases, J lost 0 bases, and 6 bases lay in between. CDR3 size: 15 residues. Germline loops: CDR1 SGHRS, CDR2 YFSETQ. The CDR3 DNA reads TGCGCCAGCAGCTTGGCGACTGCGAACACCGGGGAGCTGTTTTTT. Amino acids: CASSLATANTGELFF.

This clone has a single count. The rearrangement joins TRBV11-3 to TRBJ1-2, with 9 bases identical to TRBD1. Germline V CDR1 and CDR2: SGHNT, YENEEA. After removal of 5 bases from V and 14 bases from J, the junction contained 12 bases not matched to a gene. The length of the CDR3 is 13 residues. The CDR3, as DNA: TGTGCCAGCAGCCAGGGTACCGGGACAGGGAGGACCTTC. Translating it yields CASSQGTGTGRTF.

The V gene is TRBV27, the J gene TRBJ1-6; D may be TRBD1 (5 bases). The germline V gene has CDR1 MNHEY and CDR2 SMNVEV (reference sequence). The CDR3 is made up of 15 amino acids. The V gene lost 4 bases and the J gene lost 5 bases, with 12 bases spanning the gap. The CDR3 DNA follows: TGTGCCAGCAGTTGGGGCGGGGGAGATAATTCACCCCTCCACTTT. Encoded protein: CASSWGGGDNSPLHF.

The chain joins TRBV4-3 to TRBJ1-1, with D possibly being TRBD1 (5 bases). CDR1 is LGHNA and CDR2 is YSLEER in the germline V gene. CDR3 length: 17 residues. Trimming pared 0 bases from V and 2 bases from J, leaving 16 bases between. CDR3 region: CASSQEAQGPYNTEAFF. In DNA, the CDR3 is TGCGCCAGCAGCCAAGAGGCGCAGGGTCCATACAACACTGAAGCTTTCTTT.

In DNA form, the CDR3 reads TGTGCCAGCAGTTTATTACTGCTTGGCTACACCTTC. Protein: CASSLLLLGYTF. The chain couples TRBV12-3 or TRBV12-4 to TRBJ1-2; D unresolved. The CDR3 totals 12 residues. Trimming cost V 2 bases and J 7 bases, with 8 bases left between them.

The chain carries TRBV7-9 and TRBJ1-1, with 9 bases matching TRBD1. This CDR3 contains 14 residues. V shed 5 bases, J shed 6 bases, and the junction held 7 bases outside the gene matches. CDR1 and CDR2 (germline): SEHNR, FQNEAQ (reference sequence). In DNA, the CDR3 is TGTGCCAGCAGCCAAGGACAGGGGATGTCTGAAGCTTTCTTT. Translation gives CASSQGQGMSEAFF. Using reference TRBV7-9 and TRBJ1-1 for the parts outside the CDR3, the full variable domain is DTGVSQNPRHKITKRGQNVTFRCDPISEHNRLYWYRQTLGQGPEFLTYFQNEAQLEKSRLLSDRFSAERPKGSFSTLEIQRTEQGDSAMYLCASSQGQGMSEAFFGQGTRLTVV.

The J gene is TRBJ1-1, the V gene TRBV6-2 or TRBV6-3; TRBD1 matches at 7 bases. Losses at the gene ends were 2 bases for V and 8 bases for J; bases not matched to a gene: 2. The CDR3 totals 12 residues. CDR1 is MNHEY, CDR2 SVGEGT, per germline. The CDR3 region has the DNA TGTGCCAGCAGTTACCTGGACAGGGAAGCTTTCTTT. It yields the protein CASSYLDREAFF.